This TCR beta chain stems from a study of blood T cells in healthy people across ages. Background on the study: Every two T cells gave about one barcoded beta molecule via template switching.

A second about 6 to 12 cycle PCR used barcoded and J-beta primers. MiXCR was run by TCRdb on the 5' RACE reads, yielding one entry per CDR3 protein. The profile covers 1 million or so distinct CDR3 sequences, with roughly 24% appearing a single time and around 0.75% taken by the ten largest. Each donor's blood draw was roughly 10 milliliters of peripheral blood. CDR1 and CDR2 from the germline V gene are SGHTA and FQGNSA. The V end was cut by 1 base, the J end by 4 bases, with 10 bases between. The CDR3 is 14 amino acids. Points on this clonotype: What it binds is not known.

Overall study findings and caveats: Among long-lived donors, naive CD4+ cells were more numerous and diversity higher than in aged donors.

The sample was also linked to a second study, of T cells of mothers and their children.

This chain links TRBV7-2 with TRBJ1-2; a weak D match, TRBD1 (5 bases). Sequenced input: blood. The receptor was derived from a girl aged 2 to 9 in good health. CDR3 amino acids: CASSLGGVFYGYTF. The CDR3 nucleotides read TGTGCCAGCAGCTTAGGAGGGGTTTTCTATGGCTACACCTTC.